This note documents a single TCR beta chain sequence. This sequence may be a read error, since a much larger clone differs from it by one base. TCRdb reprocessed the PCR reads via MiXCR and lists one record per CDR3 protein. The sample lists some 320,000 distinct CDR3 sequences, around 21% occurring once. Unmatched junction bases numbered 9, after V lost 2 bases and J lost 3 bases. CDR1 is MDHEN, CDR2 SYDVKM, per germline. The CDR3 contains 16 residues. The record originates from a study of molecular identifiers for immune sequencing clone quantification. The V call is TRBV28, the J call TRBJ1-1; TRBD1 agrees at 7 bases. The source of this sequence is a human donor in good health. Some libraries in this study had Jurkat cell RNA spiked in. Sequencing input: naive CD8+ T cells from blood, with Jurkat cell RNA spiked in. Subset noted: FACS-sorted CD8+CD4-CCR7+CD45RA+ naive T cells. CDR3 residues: CASSLPGDREDTEAFF. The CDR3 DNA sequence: TGTGCCAGCAGTTTACCTGGGGACAGAGAGGACACTGAAGCTTTCTTT.